The clone carrying this T cell receptor (beta chain) was counted once. Data came from immunoSEQ multiplex PCR; TCRdb stores just in-frame clones and leaves some out. The data contain 85,000 to 95,000 clones, approximately 78% of them singletons. The data derive from a study of control samples from healthy donors and cancer patients. Germline CDR1 reads SGHRS; CDR2 reads YFSETQ. Trimming pared 0 bases from V and 2 bases from J, leaving 8 bases between. The CDR3 consists of 14 residues. This sequence was found in a woman aged 55-75 years in good health. V and J are TRBV5-1 and TRBJ2-5; either TRBD1 or TRBD2 may fit D (5 bases each). Source material: blood. In DNA, the CDR3 is TGCGCCAGCAGCTTGGGTGGGGGACAAGAGACCCAGTACTTC. This sequence encodes CASSLGGGQETQYF.